This T cell receptor beta chain came from a study of long-term antiretroviral therapy in people with HIV. Study observations and caveats: Post-ART, diversity grew, though it stayed under transplant donor control levels. It was not possible to obtain data on ART adherence, viral resistance or therapy changes.

Sequencing used immunoSEQ v3.0 at survey level. Assay: immunoSEQ multiplex PCR; the TCRdb copy retains only in-frame clones and omits some. Of 15,000 to 25,000 clones detected, roughly 86% appear once; the ten largest clones hold under 5%. Each HIV-infected participant was given treatment in the United States. Before DNA extraction, roughly 0.9-10 million cryopreserved PBMC were held in the samples. Remarks on this clone: Its antigen is unknown.

The CDR3 has 12 residues. The germline CDR1 and CDR2 sequences are LNHDA and SQIVND (reference sequence). Germline trimming cut 7 bases from V and 5 bases from J; bases unmatched to any gene: 4. This chain uses TRBV19 with TRBJ1-2; 7 bases agree with TRBD1. The source material was unsorted PBMCs, sampled 2.1 years after starting antiretroviral therapy. The source is a young man with HIV. CDR3 loop: CASKGTEYGYTF. The CDR3 region has the DNA TGTGCCAGTAAAGGGACAGAATATGGCTACACCTTC.